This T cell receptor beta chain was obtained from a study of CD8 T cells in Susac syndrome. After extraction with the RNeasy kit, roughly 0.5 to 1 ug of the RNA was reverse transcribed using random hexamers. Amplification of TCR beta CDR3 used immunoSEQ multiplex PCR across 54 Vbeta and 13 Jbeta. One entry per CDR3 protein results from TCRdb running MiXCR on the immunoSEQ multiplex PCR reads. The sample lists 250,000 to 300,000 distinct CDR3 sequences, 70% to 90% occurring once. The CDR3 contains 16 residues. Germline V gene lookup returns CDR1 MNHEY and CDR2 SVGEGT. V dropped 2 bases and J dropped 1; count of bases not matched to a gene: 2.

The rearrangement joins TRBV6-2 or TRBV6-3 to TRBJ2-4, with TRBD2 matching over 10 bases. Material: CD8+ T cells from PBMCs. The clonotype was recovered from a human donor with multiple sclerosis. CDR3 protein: CASSYASGSAKNIQYF. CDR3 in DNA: TGTGCCAGCAGTTACGCTAGCGGGAGCGCCAAAAACATTCAGTACTTC.